One sample yielded the 28 T cell receptor beta chains listed below, sequenced in a study of blood T cell repertoires in COVID-19. Clones were read by immunoSEQ multiplex PCR, and TCRdb kept only the in-frame ones, dropping some. This sample has hundreds of thousands of clones, with roughly 80% found just once. Sequencing used PBMCs or T cells enriched from blood (not recorded which). Every receptor here comes from a man between 40 and 49 years old who had been exposed to COVID-19.

The chain carries TRBV19 and TRBJ2-2; possible D gene TRBD1, 6 bases. Per germline, CDR1 LNHDA and CDR2 SQIVND (reference sequence). The CDR3 extends over 17 amino acids. Deletions cut 5 bases from V and 1 base from J, with 17 bases between. In DNA, the CDR3 is TGTGCCAGTAGTCCCTCCGCTAGACAGGTGAACACCGGGGAGCTGTTTTTT. Translating it yields CASSPSARQVNTGELFF.

In the case of this clone: Its ends do not fully match the called genes, so a read error is possible. The chain is built from TRBV7-7 and TRBJ2-2, with TRBD2 matching over 8 bases. The length of the CDR3 is 15 residues. Germline CDR1 and CDR2: SSHAT and FNYEAQ (reference sequence). CDR3: CASSLRRGGTGELFF. The DNA for the CDR3 is TGTGCTAGCAGCTTACGCCGGGGGGGCACCGGGGAGCTGTTTTTT.

J is TRBJ2-7 and V is TRBV21-1; the D segment call TRBD2 is taken from the table without a DNA check. TRBV21-1 is a documented pseudogene. The CDR3 has 15 residues. The CDR3 loop reads CASSKIVAGAYEQYF. CDR3 in DNA: TGTGCCAGCAGCAAAATCGTCGCGGGAGCCTACGAGCAGTACTTC.

This clone was seen a handful of times. This chain links TRBV10-3 with TRBJ2-1; TRBD2 aligns across 9 bases. CDR1 and CDR2 from the germline V gene are ENHRY and SYGVKD. The CDR3 totals 17 residues. The V and J ends lost 6 bases and 4 bases, in that order; junction bases with no gene match: 13. The CDR3 nucleotides read TGTGCCATCAGGAGCGGCCAAGCGGGAGGAACGTACAATGAGCAGTTCTTC. Amino acids: CAIRSGQAGGTYNEQFF.

The chain recombines TRBV9 with TRBJ2-5; TRBD2 aligns across 7 bases. With V trimmed by 0 bases and J by 0 bases, 14 bases remained unmatched. CDR3 size: 19 residues. CDR1 SGDLS and CDR2 YYNGEE come from the germline V gene. The CDR3 DNA follows: TGTGCCAGCAGCGTAGAGAGCGGGACCCCTTCGTCGTACCAAGAGACCCAGTACTTC. This translates into CASSVESGTPSSYQETQYF.

This clone appeared a single time. This chain uses TRBV12-3 or TRBV12-4 with TRBJ2-7; D possibly corresponds to TRBD1 (6 bases). With 7 bases removed from V and 3 bases from J, the gap between germline ends came to 13 bases. The length of the CDR3 is 13 residues. The CDR3 sequence: CASTLGQNYEQYF. CDR3 DNA sequence: TGTGCCAGCACCCTCGGACAGAACTACGAGCAGTACTTC.

The rearrangement links TRBV24-1 to TRBJ2-7, with 12 bases lining up with TRBD1. The CDR3 length is 15 residues. The trim removed 6 bases at V and 4 bases at J, leaving 6 bases unmatched. Germline V gene data show CDR1 as KGHDR and CDR2 as SFDVKD. The CDR3 bases are TGTGCCACCAGTAAGGGGACAGGGGGCAAGTACGAGCAGTACTTC. It codes for CATSKGTGGKYEQYF.

V is TRBV10-3 and J is TRBJ2-5; D gene unclear. The CDR3 length is 15 residues. Trimming shortened V by 0 bases and J by 2 bases, and 10 bases separated the two germline ends. From germline, CDR1 is ENHRY and CDR2 SYGVKD. The CDR3 nucleotides read TGTGCCATCAGTGAGTCCCTAGAACGGCAAGAGACCCAGTACTTC. Translating gives CAISESLERQETQYF.

The chain employs TRBV6-5 and TRBJ1-5, with TRBD1 matching over 7 bases. CDR3 length: 16 amino acids. Trimming cost V 0 bases and J 4 bases; bases outside gene matches: 6. CDR1 is MNHEY, CDR2 SVGAGI, per germline. The DNA for the CDR3 is TGTGCCAGCAGTTACTCGGGCGACAGGGTGAATCAGCCCCAGCATTTT. Residues: CASSYSGDRVNQPQHF.

The V gene is TRBV30, the J gene TRBJ2-3; TRBD2 agrees at 12 bases. Germline V CDR1 and CDR2: GTSNPN, SVGIG (reference sequence). The length of the CDR3 is 15 residues. After removal of 2 bases from V and 6 bases from J, the junction contained 6 bases not matched to a gene. DNA for the CDR3: TGTGCCTGGAGTCCTAGCGGGAGGGTTGGGGATACGCAGTATTTT. The encoded protein is CAWSPSGRVGDTQYF. Full variable domain (remainder filled in from reference TRBV30 and TRBJ2-3): SQTIHQWPATLVQPVGSPLSLECTVEGTSNPNLYWYRQAAGRGLQLLFYSVGIGQISSEVPQNLSASRPQDRQFILSSKKLLLSDSGFYLCAWSPSGRVGDTQYFGPGTRLTVL.

V and J are TRBV30 and TRBJ1-4, with D perhaps matching TRBD1 (6 bases). V lost 4 bases and J lost 2, with 8 bases in between. Germline CDR1 and CDR2: GTSNPN and SVGIG (reference sequence). The CDR3 runs 13 residues. CDR3 in amino acids: CAWNQGTNEKLFF. DNA of the CDR3: TGTGCCTGGAATCAGGGGACTAATGAAAAACTGTTTTTT.

A few counts support this clone. The rearrangement joins TRBV28 to TRBJ2-7, with a possible D match to TRBD1 (5 bases). This CDR3 comprises 15 residues. Germline CDR1 MDHEN, CDR2 SYDVKM. V dropped 4 bases and J dropped 3 bases, with 16 bases sitting between them. This CDR3 is CASSSRHRWYYEQYF. CDR3 in DNA: TGTGCCAGCAGTTCGCGACACAGGTGGTACTACGAGCAGTACTTC.

This chain links TRBV7-9 with TRBJ2-1; TRBD2 aligns across 7 bases. Germline V lookup: CDR1 SEHNR, CDR2 FQNEAQ (reference sequence). V was pared by 5 bases and J by 13 bases, with 8 bases of the junction left unmatched. This CDR3 is 12 amino acids long. CDR3 protein: CASSIDGLVQFF. The CDR3 DNA reads as TGTGCCAGCAGCATAGACGGACTAGTTCAGTTCTTC.

J is TRBJ1-5 and V is TRBV7-8; unclear D gene. V shed 3 bases and J shed 5 bases, with 11 bases lying between them. The CDR3 totals 14 residues. The germline V gene has CDR1 SGHVS and CDR2 FQNEAQ. The CDR3 nucleotides read TGTGCCAGCAGCTTGGACGGCGGGGATCAGCCCCAGCATTTT. Its translation is CASSLDGGDQPQHF. Filled out from reference TRBV7-8 and TRBJ1-5, the complete variable domain reads GAGVSQSPRYKVAKRGQDVALRCDPISGHVSLFWYQQALGQGPEFLTYFQNEAQLDKSGLPSDRFFAERPEGSVSTLKIQRTQQEDSAVYLCASSLDGGDQPQHFGDGTRLSIL.

The chain joins TRBV9 to TRBJ2-7; TRBD2 is a possible D gene (5 bases). Germline V gene data show CDR1 as SGDLS and CDR2 as YYNGEE. V gave up 4 bases and J gave up 2 bases, with 13 bases separating them. CDR3 size: 14 residues. CDR3 nucleotides: TGTGCCAGCAGCCAAGGTCCGACTACCTACGAGCAGTACTTC. Its protein product is CASSQGPTTYEQYF.

Concerning this clone: The sample carries other DNA sequences with the same CDR3. The chain combines TRBV18 with TRBJ2-7, with D possibly matching TRBD2 (5 bases). The CDR3 consists of 13 residues. V was shortened by 6 bases and J by 7 bases, with 16 bases between the two germline ends. Germline V gene data show CDR1 as KGHSH and CDR2 as LQKENI. DNA of the CDR3: TGTGCCAGCTCGCAAAGAGCCCGGGAAGAGCAGTACTTC. It translates to CASSQRAREEQYF.

The chain recombines TRBV5-8 with TRBJ2-7, with TRBD1 as a possible D gene (6 bases). Germline V lookup: CDR1 SGHTS, CDR2 YDEGEE. V was pared by 0 bases and J by 1 base, with 8 bases between. The CDR3 extends over 14 amino acids. For the CDR3, the DNA is TGTGCCAGCAGCTTGGGGGACATATCCTACGAGCAGTACTTC. It codes for CASSLGDISYEQYF.

V is TRBV5-1 and J is TRBJ1-4; D not certain. V shed 0 bases and J shed 7 bases, with 13 bases lying between them. This CDR3 comprises 15 residues. The germline gives CDR1 SGHRS, CDR2 YFSETQ. The CDR3 loop is CASSLDGSLGEKLFF. As DNA, the CDR3 is TGCGCCAGCAGCTTGGATGGGAGTTTGGGTGAAAAACTGTTTTTT.

The gene calls are TRBV6-5 and TRBJ1-5; D not resolved. The CDR3 has 16 residues. Germline V gene sequence: CDR1 MNHEY, CDR2 SVGAGI. Trimming removed 0 bases from V and 4 bases from J, with 13 bases in between. CDR3 protein: CASSYSRPRLNQPQHF. CDR3 bases: TGTGCCAGCAGTTACTCTCGCCCTCGGTTGAATCAGCCCCAGCATTTT.

The gene calls are TRBV6-5 and TRBJ1-6, with a possible D match to TRBD1 (6 bases). V was clipped by 4 bases and J by 8 bases, with 9 bases between them. The CDR3 consists of 13 residues. Germline lookup yields CDR1 MNHEY and CDR2 SVGAGI. CDR3 nucleotides: TGTGCCAGCAGTTTGACAGGCGATTCACCCCTCCACTTT. This gives the protein CASSLTGDSPLHF.

This clone was observed a handful of times. The CDR3, as DNA: TGTGCCAGCTCAGTGACTAGCGGGAAAACGGATGAGCAGTTCTTC. This sequence encodes CASSVTSGKTDEQFF. The chain combines TRBV18 with TRBJ2-1, with TRBD2 matching 11 bases. V gave up 5 bases and J gave up 8 bases; unmatched junction bases: 8. The CDR3 is 15 residues long. The germline gives CDR1 KGHSH, CDR2 LQKENI.

There are a few counts of this clone. The J gene is TRBJ2-7, the V gene TRBV27; D unclear. Looked up from germline, CDR1 is MNHEY and CDR2 is SMNVEV (reference sequence). This CDR3 contains 13 residues. V shed 4 bases and J shed 1 base, with 8 bases lying between them. CDR3 nucleotide sequence: TGTGCCAGCAGTTGGGTCGGGTCCTACGAGCAGTACTTC. Its translation: CASSWVGSYEQYF.

This chain uses TRBV12-3 or TRBV12-4 with TRBJ2-1, with TRBD2 matching 7 bases. Germline trimming cut 7 bases from V and 10 bases from J; bases unmatched to any gene: 4. The CDR3 consists of 11 residues. The DNA of the CDR3 is TGTGCCAGCACCGGGGGGTGGGAGCAGTTCTTC. Its protein is CASTGGWEQFF.

This clone showed up just a few times. This sequence joins TRBV5-1 and TRBJ2-3, with 12 bases lining up with TRBD2. V shed 4 bases, J shed 4 bases, and the junction held 7 bases outside the gene matches. The CDR3 has 16 amino acids. The germline V gene has CDR1 SGHRS and CDR2 YFSETQ. In DNA form, the CDR3 reads TGCGCCAGCAGCCGACTAGCGGGAGTAGTGGCAGATACGCAGTATTTT. Translation gives CASSRLAGVVADTQYF. Based on the CDR3 plus reference TRBV5-1 and TRBJ2-3, the full variable domain is KAGVTQTPRYLIKTRGQQVTLSCSPISGHRSVSWYQQTPGQGLQFLFEYFSETQRNKGNFPGRFSGRQFSNSRSEMNVSTLELGDSALYLCASSRLAGVVADTQYFGPGTRLTVL.

This chain uses TRBV6-5 with TRBJ2-5, with D possibly matching TRBD1 (6 bases). This CDR3 contains 14 residues. Per the germline V gene, CDR1 is MNHEY and CDR2 is SVGAGI. The V end was cut by 10 bases, the J end by 5 bases, with 20 bases between. CDR3 nucleotide sequence: TGTGCCATCGAACAGGGATTTGAAGGCGAGACCCAGTACTTC. Translated: CAIEQGFEGETQYF.

This chain joins TRBV5-1 and TRBJ2-3; 10 nucleotides match TRBD2. The CDR3 runs 15 residues. Germline trimming cut 4 bases from V and 2 bases from J; bases unmatched to any gene: 4. CDR1 is SGHRS and CDR2 is YFSETQ in the germline V gene. DNA of the CDR3: TGCGCCAGCAGCCCTACTAGCGGGATCACAGATACGCAGTATTTT. Translated, it gives CASSPTSGITDTQYF.

The chain recombines TRBV6-1 with TRBJ2-7; unclear D gene. V lost 3 bases and J 5 bases, leaving 5 bases between the germline ends. Looked up from germline, CDR1 is MNHNS and CDR2 is SASEGT. The CDR3 is made up of 11 amino acids. The CDR3 spells CASSDVNEQYF. The CDR3 DNA follows: TGTGCCAGCAGTGATGTTAACGAGCAGTACTTC.

The CDR3 region is CASSEGTNQPQHF. The DNA for the CDR3 is TGTGCCAGCAGTGAAGGGACAAATCAGCCCCAGCATTTT. The chain recombines TRBV6-4 with TRBJ1-5; D perhaps matches TRBD1 (6 bases). Per the germline V gene, CDR1 is MRHNA and CDR2 is SNTAGT. Trimming removed 3 bases from V and 4 bases from J, with 7 bases in between. This CDR3 contains 13 residues.